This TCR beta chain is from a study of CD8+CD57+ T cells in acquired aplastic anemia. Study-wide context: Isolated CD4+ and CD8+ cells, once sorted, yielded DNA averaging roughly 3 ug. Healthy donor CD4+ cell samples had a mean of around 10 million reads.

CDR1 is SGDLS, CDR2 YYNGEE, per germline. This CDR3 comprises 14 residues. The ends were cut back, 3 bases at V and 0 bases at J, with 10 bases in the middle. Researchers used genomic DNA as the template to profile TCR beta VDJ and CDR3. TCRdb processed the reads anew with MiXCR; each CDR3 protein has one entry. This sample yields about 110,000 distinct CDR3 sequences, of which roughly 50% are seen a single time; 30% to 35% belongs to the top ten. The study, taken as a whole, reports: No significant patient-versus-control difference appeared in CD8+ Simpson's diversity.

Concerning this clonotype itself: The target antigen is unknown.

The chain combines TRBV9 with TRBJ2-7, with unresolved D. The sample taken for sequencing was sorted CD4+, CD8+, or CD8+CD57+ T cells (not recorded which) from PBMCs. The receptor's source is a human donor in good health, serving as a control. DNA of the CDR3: TGTGCCAGCAGCGCCACAGCGTTCTCCTACGAGCAGTACTTC. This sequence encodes CASSATAFSYEQYF. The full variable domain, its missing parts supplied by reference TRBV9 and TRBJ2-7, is DSGVTQTPKHLITATGQRVTLRCSPRSGDLSVYWYQQSLDQGLQFLIQYYNGEERAKGNILERFSAQQFPDLHSELNLSSLELGDSALYFCASSATAFSYEQYFGPGTRLTVT.